This is a list of T cell receptor beta chains from one sample in a study of radiotherapy plus CTLA-4 blockade in lung cancer. Assay: immunoSEQ multiplex PCR; the TCRdb copy retains only in-frame clones and omits some. The sample lists tens of thousands of clones; 76% were seen once. The sequences come from peripheral blood, collected from a patient treated with radiotherapy plus ipilimumab. Receptors originate from a human donor with non-small cell lung cancer who had stable disease on radiotherapy plus ipilimumab. CDR3s include the opening cysteine and the closing phenylalanine or tryptophan. D genes are given only for firm matches. Only part of the rows carry a size: once, few, many, or a class if the clone is expanded.

size | J | D | V | DNA | CDR3
. | TRBJ2-1 | . | TRBV4-3 | TGCGCCAGCAGCCCGGGACATTCCGTGGAGCAGTTCTTC | CASSPGHSVEQFF
. | TRBJ1-5 | TRBD1 | TRBV2 | TGTGCCAGCAGCGCCGAGACAGGGGGCAATCAGCCCCAGCATTTT | CASSAETGGNQPQHF
. | TRBJ1-2 | . | TRBV30 | TGTGCCTGGAGTGGCCAGGCCGGCTACACCTTC | CAWSGQAGYTF
few | TRBJ1-2 | . | TRBV20-1 | TGCAGTGCCAATAGCCCCTATGGCTACACCTTC | CSANSPYGYTF
. | TRBJ1-5 | TRBD1 | TRBV18 | TGTGCCAGCTCACAAAGACAGGGAGATCAGCCCCAGCATTTT | CASSQRQGDQPQHF
few | TRBJ1-1 | . | TRBV30 | TGTGCCAGTGACAAACTCACTGAAGCTTTCTTT | CASDKLTEAFF
. | TRBJ1-1 | . | TRBV5-1 | TGCGCCAGCAGCCGAAGGCCCCGGGCCACCCAGTTGAACACTGAAGCTTTCTTT | CASSRRPRATQLNTEAFF
. | TRBJ2-4 | TRBD1 | TRBV20-1 | TGCAGTGCTAGAGATGGCAGGGGGAAGTACTTC | CSARDGRGKYF
. | TRBJ1-4 | . | TRBV20-1 | TGCAGTGCTTATCAGGGTGAAAAACTGTTTTTT | CSAYQGEKLFF
few | TRBJ2-2 | TRBD1 | TRBV6-4 | TGTGCCAGCAGGGCGACAGGGGCCGGGGAGCTGTTTTTT | CASRATGAGELFF
. | TRBJ2-7 | . | TRBV11-2 | TGTGCCAGCAGCCCACGACTAGACGGGTACGAGCAGTACTTC | CASSPRLDGYEQYF
. | TRBJ2-5 | . | TRBV2 | TGTGCCAGCAGTGAAATCGGGCGGGGGCTCCAAGAGACCCAGTACTTC | CASSEIGRGLQETQYF
few | TRBJ1-1 | TRBD1 | TRBV5-1 | TGCGCCAGCAGCCCGCGGGAGGGGGCGGCCACTGAAGCTTTCTTT | CASSPREGAATEAFF
. | TRBJ2-1 | TRBD2 | TRBV12-5 | TGTGCTAGTGGTTTGCTCCACCTTACTAGCGGGGGACCAAATGAGCAGTTCTTC | CASGLLHLTSGGPNEQFF
. | TRBJ1-1 | . | TRBV6-5 | TGTGCCAGCAGCATTACAGGGCGGGACACTGAAGCTTTCTTT | CASSITGRDTEAFF
. | TRBJ2-7 | . | TRBV4-1 | TGCGCCAGCAGCCAAGGGGCAGTAGGAGTGGACGAGCAGTACTTC | CASSQGAVGVDEQYF
. | TRBJ2-5 | TRBD2 | TRBV4-1 | TGCGCCAGCAGCCAAGAGCGGGGAGGGTTGGCCCAAGAGACCCAGTACTTC | CASSQERGGLAQETQYF
. | TRBJ2-6 | TRBD1 | TRBV23-1 | TGCGCCAGCAGTCTATCCCGGGACAGGGGGCTCTCTGGGGCCAACGTCCTGACTTTC | CASSLSRDRGLSGANVLTF
. | TRBJ1-5 | . | TRBV6-5 | TGTGCCAGCAGTCCCAGTGGAGCGGGTAACCAGCCCCAGCATTTT | CASSPSGAGNQPQHF
. | TRBJ1-6 | . | TRBV28 | TGTGCCAGCCAGGGTGAGACCTATAATTCACCCCTCCACTTT | CASQGETYNSPLHF